This T cell receptor beta chain was profiled in a study of blood T cell repertoires in COVID-19. Study in general: COVID-19 samples, acute and convalescent, were from the United States, Italy and Spain.

Germline CDR1 reads MNHEY; CDR2 reads SVGAGI. The junction had 15 bases not matched to a gene; V was cut back by 9 bases and J by 14 bases. The CDR3 loop spans 14 amino acids. Measured with immunoSEQ multiplex PCR; TCRdb has only the in-frame clones, and not every one. The sample yields more than 300,000 clones, roughly 90% seen once. Sequenced: peripheral blood. The source is a young man who had recovered from COVID-19. The chain is built from TRBV6-5 and TRBJ1-6, with 8 bases aligning to TRBD1. The CDR3 protein is CASQGDRGGRTLHF. The CDR3 region has the DNA TGTGCCAGTCAAGGTGACAGGGGAGGAAGGACCCTCCACTTT.